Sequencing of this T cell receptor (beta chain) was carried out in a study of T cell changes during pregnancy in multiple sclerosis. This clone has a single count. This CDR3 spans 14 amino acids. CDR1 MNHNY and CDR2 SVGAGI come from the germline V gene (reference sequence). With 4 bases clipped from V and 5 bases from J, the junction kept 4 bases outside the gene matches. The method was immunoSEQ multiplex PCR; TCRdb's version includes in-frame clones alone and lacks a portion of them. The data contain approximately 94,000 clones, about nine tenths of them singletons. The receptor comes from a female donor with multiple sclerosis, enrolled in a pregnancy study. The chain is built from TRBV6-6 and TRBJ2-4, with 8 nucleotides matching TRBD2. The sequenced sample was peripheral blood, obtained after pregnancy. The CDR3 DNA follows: TGTGCCAGCAGTTCGGCGGGGGGCCAAAACATTCAGTACTTC. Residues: CASSSAGGQNIQYF.